Listed here are 22 T cell receptor beta chains from one sample, sequenced in a study of blood T cell repertoires in COVID-19. TCRdb's copy holds only in-frame clones and misses some; the assay was immunoSEQ multiplex PCR. The sample lists about 330,000 clones, about 87% occurring once. The sample was peripheral blood. The receptor set was obtained from a man younger than 45 with COVID-19, enrolled during active disease.

This clone was seen once. This chain joins TRBV27 and TRBJ1-1; D unclear. Trimming stripped 3 bases from V and 6 bases from J, with 11 bases between. This CDR3 has 13 residues. Germline V gene lookup returns CDR1 MNHEY and CDR2 SMNVEV (reference sequence). The CDR3 protein is CASSLPGSAEAFF. CDR3 nucleotides: TGTGCCAGCAGTTTGCCCGGAAGCGCTGAAGCTTTCTTT.

The rearrangement links TRBV3-1 (or the pseudogene TRBV3-2) to TRBJ1-2; 10 bases fit TRBD1. Germline CDR1 and CDR2: LGHDT and YNNKEL (reference sequence). The J segment lost 5 bases and the V segment lost 4 bases, leaving 16 bases of the junction unmatched. The CDR3 is 18 amino acids. The CDR3 spells CASSPWDRGLPRSYGYTF. The CDR3 DNA is TGTGCCAGCAGCCCCTGGGACAGGGGTCTCCCCCGTTCTTATGGCTACACCTTC.

V is TRBV7-2 and J is TRBJ2-3; maybe TRBD2 (5 bases). Germline CDR1 reads SGHTA; CDR2 reads FQGNSA. The CDR3 loop spans 13 amino acids. Deletions cut 1 base from V and 3 bases from J, with 5 bases between. CDR3 loop: CASSLGGTDTQYF. In DNA form, the CDR3 reads TGTGCCAGCAGCTTAGGCGGGACAGATACGCAGTATTTT.

The rearrangement links TRBV25-1 to TRBJ2-7; the D gene is possibly TRBD2 (5 bases). Germline V gene sequence: CDR1 MGHDK, CDR2 SYGVNS. V was pared by 2 bases and J by 7 bases, with 12 bases between. CDR3 length: 13 amino acids. The chain's CDR3 is CASSEEGVGEQYF. The CDR3 nucleotides read TGTGCCAGCAGTGAAGAGGGCGTCGGAGAGCAGTACTTC.

The chain uses TRBV19 and TRBJ2-6, with D perhaps matching TRBD2 (5 bases). CDR1 LNHDA and CDR2 SQIVND come from the germline V gene (reference sequence). Trimming pared 6 bases from V and 0 bases from J, leaving 15 bases between. The CDR3 loop spans 17 amino acids. Here the CDR3 reads CASRLGGLSSGANVLTF. The CDR3 DNA reads TGTGCCAGTAGGCTTGGAGGCCTAAGCTCTGGGGCCAACGTCCTGACTTTC.

The V gene is TRBV7-6, the J gene TRBJ1-5; D might be TRBD1 (5 bases). Germline CDR1 and CDR2: SGHVS and FNYEAQ. This CDR3 comprises 12 residues. The V and J ends lost 1 base and 9 bases respectively, with 7 bases between them. As DNA, the CDR3 is TGTGCCAGCAGCTTAGTGGGGGGGCCCCAGCATTTT. Protein product: CASSLVGGPQHF.

This clone occurred a few times. The chain combines TRBV5-4 with TRBJ2-2, with TRBD2 matching over 13 bases. Germline CDR1 reads SGHNT; CDR2 reads YYREEE (reference sequence). V lost 4 bases and J lost 9; bases outside the gene matches: 9. There are 16 residues in the CDR3. Here the CDR3 reads CASSRDPGLAGRELFF. In DNA form, the CDR3 reads TGTGCCAGCAGCCGCGATCCGGGACTAGCGGGACGGGAGCTGTTTTTT.

This clone was seen once. The rearrangement joins TRBV18 to TRBJ2-1; D unresolved. Trimming removed 6 bases at V and 6 bases at J, with 9 bases between. The germline V gene has CDR1 KGHSH and CDR2 LQKENI. This CDR3 has 12 residues. The CDR3 nucleotides are TGTGCCAGCTCCTTTTCGGGCAATGAGCAGTTCTTC. Its translation: CASSFSGNEQFF. The full variable domain, rest sourced from reference TRBV18 and TRBJ2-1, is NAGVMQNPRHLVRRRGQEARLRCSPMKGHSHVYWYRQLPEEGLKFMVYLQKENIIDESGMPKERFSAEFPKEGPSILRIQQVVRGDSAAYFCASSFSGNEQFFGPGTRLTVL.

The gene calls are TRBV9 and TRBJ2-3; 12 bases are shared with TRBD2. This CDR3 is built from 16 residues. With 3 bases clipped from V and 4 bases from J, the junction kept 6 bases outside the gene matches. Germline CDR1 SGDLS, CDR2 YYNGEE. CDR3 nucleotides: TGTGCCAGCAGCGGGACTAGCGGGACCGTACCAGATACGCAGTATTTT. Its protein is CASSGTSGTVPDTQYF.

The chain recombines TRBV19 with TRBJ1-1; 7 positions agree with TRBD1. Per germline, CDR1 LNHDA and CDR2 SQIVND (reference sequence). CDR3 length equals 15 residues. Losses at the gene ends were 7 bases for V and 6 bases for J; bases not matched to a gene: 14. The CDR3 region is CASKSSWDSLPEAFF. For the CDR3, the DNA is TGTGCCAGTAAATCGTCGTGGGACAGCCTCCCTGAAGCTTTCTTT.

This clone was detected once. The chain joins TRBV28 to TRBJ1-4; 7 bases are a match to TRBD1. CDR1 is MDHEN and CDR2 is SYDVKM in the germline V gene. This CDR3 has 14 residues. With V trimmed by 7 bases and J by 8 bases, 10 bases remained unmatched. CDR3 coding DNA: TGTGCCAGCACTAAGACAGGGATCCTAGAAAAACTGTTTTTT. The encoded protein is CASTKTGILEKLFF.

The genes are TRBV4-2 and TRBJ2-1, with a possible D match to TRBD2 (5 bases). Germline loops: CDR1 LGHNA, CDR2 YNFKEQ. V was clipped by 4 bases and J by 3 bases, with 13 bases between them. This CDR3 is 15 amino acids long. CDR3 sequence reads: CASSPEGEYYNEQFF. DNA for the CDR3: TGTGCCAGCAGCCCAGAGGGCGAATACTACAATGAGCAGTTCTTC.

This chain joins TRBV5-5 and TRBJ2-1; the D is unclear. The germline gives CDR1 SGHKS, CDR2 YYEKEE (reference sequence). V was cut by 2 bases and J by 8 bases, with 11 bases left in between. CDR3 size: 13 residues. In DNA, the CDR3 is TGTGCCAGCAGCTTCCAGCGCGCAGATGAGCAGTTCTTC. Translated, it gives CASSFQRADEQFF.

The chain is built from TRBV7-2 and TRBJ2-6; TRBD1 aligns across 8 bases. The CDR3 contains 15 residues. The trim removed 5 bases at V and 1 base at J, leaving 1 base unmatched. Germline CDR1 SGHTA, CDR2 FQGNSA. The CDR3 region has the DNA TGTGCCAGCAGCGGGACAGGATCTGGGGCCAACGTCCTGACTTTC. This sequence encodes CASSGTGSGANVLTF. The whole variable domain, filled in from reference TRBV7-2 and TRBJ2-6, reads GAGVSQSPSNKVTEKGKDVELRCDPISGHTALYWYRQSLGQGLEFLIYFQGNSAPDKSGLPSDRFSAERTGGSVSTLTIQRTQQEDSAVYLCASSGTGSGANVLTFGAGSRLTVL.

The rearrangement uses TRBV21-1 and TRBJ1-2; the table's D call, TRBD1, has no DNA check behind it. TRBV21-1 is a known pseudogene. The CDR3 is made up of 16 amino acids. The CDR3 is CASSAATGTARLGYTF. As DNA, the CDR3 is TGTGCCAGCAGCGCTGCGACCGGGACAGCCCGACTTGGCTACACCTTC.

The chain is built from TRBV9 and TRBJ2-2; D is possibly TRBD2 (5 bases). This CDR3 comprises 18 residues. V lost 0 bases and J 6 bases, leaving 21 bases between the germline ends. Germline-derived CDR1 and CDR2 are SGDLS and YYNGEE. CDR3 nucleotide sequence: TGTGCCAGCAGCGTAGATCTAGTGCGTAGAGGGATGGCCGGGGAGCTGTTTTTT. This translates into CASSVDLVRRGMAGELFF.

In regard to this clone: This may come from a read error, since a much larger clone is one base off. The rearrangement links TRBV11-2 to TRBJ2-1; 8 nucleotides align to TRBD1. CDR1 and CDR2 from the germline V gene are SGHAT and FQNNGV. With V trimmed by 5 bases and J by 0 bases, 3 bases remained unmatched. The CDR3 consists of 15 residues. CDR3 in DNA: TGTGCCAGCAGCCCCGGACAGGGCTCCTACAATGAGCAGTTCTTC. Translation gives CASSPGQGSYNEQFF.

The CDR3 protein is CASSLVGSNSYEQYF. DNA of the CDR3: TGTGCCAGCAGCTTGGTTGGCAGTAACTCCTACGAGCAGTACTTC. This chain joins TRBV5-4 and TRBJ2-7; D is ambiguous. There are 15 residues in the CDR3. The germline V gene encodes CDR1 SGHNT and CDR2 YYREEE (reference sequence). With 0 bases removed from V and 0 bases from J, the gap between germline ends came to 10 bases.

This clone was found a few times. The chain has TRBV5-6 and TRBJ2-5; 14 bases line up with TRBD2. J lost 1 base, V lost 4 bases, and 3 bases had no gene match. The CDR3 is 16 amino acids. The germline V gene has CDR1 SGHDT and CDR2 YYEEEE. CDR3 residues: CASSTGLAGGQETQYF. CDR3 nucleotide sequence: TGTGCCAGCAGCACCGGACTAGCGGGGGGCCAAGAGACCCAGTACTTC.

The chain joins TRBV25-1 to TRBJ2-3, with 7 bases matching TRBD1. Losses at the gene ends were 2 bases for V and 4 bases for J; bases not matched to a gene: 6. This CDR3 is built from 15 residues. CDR1 is MGHDK and CDR2 is SYGVNS in the germline V gene. The CDR3: CASSERHRGPDTQYF. As DNA, the CDR3 is TGTGCCAGCAGTGAACGCCACAGGGGACCAGATACGCAGTATTTT.

The chain couples TRBV7-9 to TRBJ1-6, with D perhaps matching TRBD1 (5 bases). Trimming took 7 bases from V and 6 from J, leaving 10 bases between them. There are 13 residues in the CDR3. The germline gives CDR1 SEHNR, CDR2 FQNEAQ (reference sequence). CDR3 bases: TGTGCCAGCAAAAGACAGAGTAATTCACCCCTCCACTTT. Translation: CASKRQSNSPLHF.

The genes are TRBV29-1 and TRBJ2-7, with D unclear. The V gene lost 4 bases and the J gene lost 2 bases, with 6 bases spanning the gap. Germline assignment: CDR1 SQVTM and CDR2 ANQGSEA. The CDR3 is made up of 11 amino acids. Written as DNA, the CDR3 is TGCAGCGTTGGCAGTACCTACGAGCAGTACTTC. It encodes CSVGSTYEQYF.